These T cell receptor beta chains were read from a single sample in a study of T cell responses to AZD1222 COVID-19 vaccine. Measured with immunoSEQ multiplex PCR; TCRdb has only the in-frame clones, and not every one. There are 100,000 to 150,000 clones in the sample; 90% occur only once, and 4% to 5.5% lies in the top ten. Material: peripheral blood, obtained on day 0 of MenACWY control vaccination. These receptors were taken from an adult in good health. Each CDR3 is given with its conserved first and last residue. D genes are given only for firm matches. Clone size appears in some rows only: once, few, many, or a class for an expanded clone.

d_call j_call v_call clone_size cdr3_aa cdr3_nt
NA TRBJ2-6 TRBV12-3/TRBV12-4 NA CASSFPGANVLTF TGTGCCAGCAGTTTTCCTGGGGCCAACGTCCTGACTTTC
NA TRBJ1-5 TRBV27 NA CASSFVGGVGQPQHF TGTGCCAGCAGTTTCGTGGGGGGGGTTGGTCAGCCCCAGCATTTT
TRBD2 TRBJ2-3 TRBV13 NA CASSLGLAAPSTDTQYF TGTGCCAGCAGCTTAGGACTAGCGGCCCCGAGCACAGATACGCAGTATTTT
TRBD1 TRBJ1-5 TRBV12-3/TRBV12-4 NA CASTDRGNQPQHF TGTGCCAGCACCGACAGGGGAAATCAGCCCCAGCATTTT
TRBD2 TRBJ2-5 TRBV6-6 NA CASSYGLGGYQETQYF TGTGCCAGCAGTTACGGACTCGGGGGGTACCAAGAGACCCAGTACTTC
TRBD2 TRBJ2-1 TRBV2 NA CASSEFSGFKFF TGTGCCAGCAGTGAATTTAGCGGGTTTAAGTTCTTC
NA TRBJ1-1 TRBV7-8 once CASSSSGREAFF TGTGCCAGCAGCTCCTCAGGTAGAGAAGCTTTCTTT
TRBD2 TRBJ2-7 TRBV4-1 NA CASSAGLAGDYEQYF TGCGCCAGCAGCGCCGGACTAGCGGGAGATTACGAGCAGTACTTC
NA TRBJ2-1 TRBV20-1 NA CSAREGKQFF TGCAGTGCTAGGGAGGGGAAGCAGTTCTTC
TRBD1 TRBJ1-3 TRBV5-4 NA CASSAGQEIGNTIYF TGTGCCAGCAGCGCGGGACAGGAGATTGGAAACACCATATATTTT
NA TRBJ1-2 TRBV18 NA CASSPTTASNYGYTF TGTGCCAGCTCACCCACCACGGCCTCTAACTATGGCTACACCTTC
TRBD1 TRBJ1-4 TRBV4-3 NA CASSQSRGSREKLFF TGCGCCAGCAGCCAGTCCAGGGGGAGTCGTGAAAAACTGTTTTTT
NA TRBJ2-4 TRBV5-4 NA CASSEDQAKNIQYF TGTGCCAGCAGCGAGGACCAAGCCAAAAACATTCAGTACTTC
TRBD1 TRBJ1-5 TRBV6-5 NA CASRGTGGNQPQHF TGTGCCAGCAGGGGGACAGGGGGCAATCAGCCCCAGCATTTT
TRBD2 TRBJ2-3 TRBV7-2 once CASSRGGPSTDTQYF TGTGCCAGCAGCCGGGGGGGCCCTAGCACAGATACGCAGTATTTT
NA TRBJ2-1 TRBV16 NA CASSQNAGITYNEQFF TGTGCCAGCAGCCAAAATGCGGGGATCACCTACAATGAGCAGTTCTTC
TRBD1 TRBJ2-3 TRBV15 once CATSAYRGLSTDTQYF TGTGCCACCAGCGCCTACAGGGGGCTGAGCACAGATACGCAGTATTTT
NA TRBJ2-5 TRBV5-6 NA CASSFLVGETQETQYF TGTGCCAGCAGCTTCCTTGTGGGAGAAACCCAAGAGACCCAGTACTTC
NA TRBJ1-5 TRBV6-5 NA CASRHSNQPQHF TGTGCCAGCAGGCACAGCAATCAGCCCCAGCATTTT
TRBD2 TRBJ2-3 TRBV4-3 NA CASSQDRSGGLTDTQYF TGCGCCAGCAGCCAGGACCGTAGCGGGGGCCTCACAGATACGCAGTATTTT
NA TRBJ1-6 TRBV9 NA CASSVAEGGSPLHF TGTGCCAGCAGCGTAGCTGAGGGGGGGTCACCCCTCCACTTT